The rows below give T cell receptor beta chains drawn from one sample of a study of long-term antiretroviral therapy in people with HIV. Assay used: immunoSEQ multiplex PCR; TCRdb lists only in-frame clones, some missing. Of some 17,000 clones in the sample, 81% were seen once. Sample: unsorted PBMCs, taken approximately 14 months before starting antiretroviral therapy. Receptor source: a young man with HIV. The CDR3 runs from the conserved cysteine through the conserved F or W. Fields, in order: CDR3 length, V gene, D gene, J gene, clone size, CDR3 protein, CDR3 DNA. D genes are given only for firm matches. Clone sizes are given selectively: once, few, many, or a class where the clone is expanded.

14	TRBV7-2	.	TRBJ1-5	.	CASSLVSGNQPQHF	TGTGCCAGCAGCTTAGTTAGCGGAAATCAGCCCCAGCATTTT
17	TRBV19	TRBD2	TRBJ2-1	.	CASKEKTSGREGNEQFF	TGTGCCAGTAAAGAGAAGACTAGCGGGAGGGAGGGGAATGAGCAGTTCTTC
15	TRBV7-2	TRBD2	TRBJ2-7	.	CASSLLAGGPGEQYF	TGTGCCAGCAGCTTACTAGCGGGAGGGCCCGGCGAGCAGTACTTC
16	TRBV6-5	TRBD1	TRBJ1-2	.	CASSYSLGQSYYGYTF	TGTGCCAGCAGTTACTCTTTGGGACAGTCGTACTATGGCTACACCTTC
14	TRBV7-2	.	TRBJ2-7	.	CASSLLEAGYEQYF	TGTGCCAGCAGCTTATTGGAGGCGGGGTACGAGCAGTACTTC
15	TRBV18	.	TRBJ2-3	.	CASSLRTASTDTQYF	TGTGCCAGCTCACTTCGGACAGCATCCACAGATACGCAGTATTTT
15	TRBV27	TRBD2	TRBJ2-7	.	CASSPSGRAEIGTYF	TGTGCCAGCAGTCCTAGCGGGAGGGCCGAGATAGGGACGTACTTC
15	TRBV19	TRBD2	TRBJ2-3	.	CASNNGAGVSDTQYF	TGTGCCAGTAACAATGGGGCGGGAGTGTCAGATACGCAGTATTTT
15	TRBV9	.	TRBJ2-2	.	CASSVAGSNTGELFF	TGTGCCAGCAGCGTAGCGGGATCGAACACCGGGGAGCTGTTTTTT
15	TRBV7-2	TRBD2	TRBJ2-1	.	CASSYTGTSFNEQFF	TGTGCCAGCAGCTACACCGGGACTAGTTTCAATGAGCAGTTCTTC
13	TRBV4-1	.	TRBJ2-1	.	CASSQVREGEQFF	TGCGCCAGCAGCCAAGTCAGGGAAGGTGAGCAGTTCTTC
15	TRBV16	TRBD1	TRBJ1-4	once	CASSPSGGGGEKLFF	TGTGCCAGCAGTCCATCAGGGGGCGGTGGAGAAAAACTGTTTTTT
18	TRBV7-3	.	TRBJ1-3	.	CASMTSGARRSSGNTIYF	TGTGCCAGCATGACCTCCGGAGCTCGTAGGTCCTCTGGAAACACCATATATTTT
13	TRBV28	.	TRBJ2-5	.	CASRPAGGETQYF	TGTGCCAGCAGACCCGCCGGGGGAGAGACCCAGTACTTC
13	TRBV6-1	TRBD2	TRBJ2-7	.	CASSMTSGYEQYF	TGTGCCAGCAGCATGACTAGCGGGTACGAGCAGTACTTC
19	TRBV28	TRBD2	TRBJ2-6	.	CASSLRAASGSSGANVLTF	TGTGCCAGCAGTTTAAGGGCGGCTAGCGGGAGTAGTGGGGCCAACGTCCTGACTTTC
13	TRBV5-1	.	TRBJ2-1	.	CASSHGGYNEQFF	TGCGCCAGCAGCCACGGGGGATACAATGAGCAGTTCTTC
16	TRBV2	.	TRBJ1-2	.	CASSDGPPGTNYGYTF	TGTGCCAGCAGTGACGGGCCCCCGGGAACTAACTATGGCTACACCTTC
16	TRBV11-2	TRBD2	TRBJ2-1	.	CASSLGGGGYGNEQFF	TGTGCCAGCAGCTTAGGCGGGGGGGGCTACGGGAATGAGCAGTTCTTC
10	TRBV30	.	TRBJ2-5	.	CACDYETQYF	TGTGCCTGCGATTATGAGACCCAGTACTTC
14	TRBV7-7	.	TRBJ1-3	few	CASSPIGTGNTIYF	TGTGCCAGCAGCCCGATAGGGACTGGAAACACCATATATTTT
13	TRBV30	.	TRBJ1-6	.	CAWTETYNSPLHF	TGTGCCTGGACCGAGACCTATAATTCACCCCTCCACTTT
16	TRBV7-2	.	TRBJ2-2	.	CASSPTLYANTGELFF	TGTGCCAGCAGCCCAACATTATACGCGAACACCGGGGAGCTGTTTTTT
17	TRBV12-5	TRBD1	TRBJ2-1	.	CASGLVTGTGVDNEQFF	TGTGCTAGTGGTTTGGTAACCGGGACAGGGGTGGACAATGAGCAGTTCTTC
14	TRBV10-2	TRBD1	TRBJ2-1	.	CASRGTGSYNEQFF	TGCGCCAGCAGAGGGACAGGGAGTTACAATGAGCAGTTCTTC
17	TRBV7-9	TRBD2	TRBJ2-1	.	CASSHNWASGGNNEQFF	TGTGCCAGCAGCCATAACTGGGCTAGCGGGGGAAACAATGAGCAGTTCTTC
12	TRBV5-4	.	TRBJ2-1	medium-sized	CATGYRINEQFF	TGTGCCACAGGGTATAGGATCAATGAGCAGTTCTTC
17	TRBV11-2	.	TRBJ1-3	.	CASSLGAGRETGNTIYF	TGTGCCAGCAGCTTAGGTGCGGGCAGGGAGACTGGAAACACCATATATTTT
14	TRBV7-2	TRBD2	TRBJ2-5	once	CASSLSGGGQTQYF	TGTGCCAGCAGCTTAAGCGGGGGAGGGCAGACCCAGTACTTC
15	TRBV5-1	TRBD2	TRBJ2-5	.	CASRFLAGGQETQYF	TGCGCCAGCCGATTCCTAGCGGGGGGGCAAGAGACCCAGTACTTC
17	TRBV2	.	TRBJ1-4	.	CASSMKSTTGPNEKLFF	TGTGCCAGCAGCATGAAATCCACGACAGGTCCTAATGAAAAACTGTTTTTT
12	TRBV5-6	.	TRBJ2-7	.	CASSSGSYEQYF	TGTGCCAGCAGCTCGGGCTCCTACGAGCAGTACTTC
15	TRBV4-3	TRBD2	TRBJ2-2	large	CASSTGLAGGRELFF	TGCGCCAGCAGCACGGGACTAGCGGGAGGCAGGGAGCTGTTTTTT
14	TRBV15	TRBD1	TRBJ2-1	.	CATSRGQGVNEQFF	TGTGCCACCAGCAGAGGACAGGGGGTCAATGAGCAGTTCTTC
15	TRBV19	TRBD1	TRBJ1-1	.	CASSSPGTGVTEAFF	TGTGCCAGTAGTAGTCCGGGGACAGGGGTAACTGAAGCTTTCTTT
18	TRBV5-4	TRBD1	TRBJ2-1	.	CASSYPLVTGGAMDEQFF	TGTGCCAGCAGCTACCCACTCGTTACAGGGGGCGCGATGGATGAGCAGTTCTTC
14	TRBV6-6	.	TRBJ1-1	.	CASRGGLSNTEAFF	TGTGCCAGTCGGGGGGGGTTATCGAACACTGAAGCTTTCTTT
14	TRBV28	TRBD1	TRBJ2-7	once	CASSLTGTGGEQYF	TGTGCCAGCAGCCTCACCGGGACAGGGGGCGAGCAGTACTTC
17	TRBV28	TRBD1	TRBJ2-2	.	CASSLFATGLIAGELFF	TGTGCCAGCAGTTTGTTTGCGACAGGGTTAATAGCCGGGGAGCTGTTTTTT
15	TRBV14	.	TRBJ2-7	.	CASSQGGPRTYEQYF	TGTGCCAGCAGCCAAGGGGGACCGCGAACCTACGAGCAGTACTTC
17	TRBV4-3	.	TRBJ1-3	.	CASSQEVDTSAGNTIYF	TGCGCCAGCAGCCAAGAAGTTGACACCTCGGCAGGAAACACCATATATTTT
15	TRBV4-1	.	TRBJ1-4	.	CASSQVTATNEKLFF	TGCGCCAGCAGCCAAGTGACGGCAACTAATGAAAAACTGTTTTTT
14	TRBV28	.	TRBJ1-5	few	CASSLPRNHQPQHF	TGTGCCAGCAGTTTACCCCGAAATCATCAGCCCCAGCATTTT
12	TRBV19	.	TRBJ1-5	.	CASSISDQPQHF	TGTGCCAGTAGTATATCGGATCAGCCCCAGCATTTT
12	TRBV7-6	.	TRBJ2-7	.	CASSSGLGEQYF	TGTGCCAGCAGCTCCGGTCTCGGCGAGCAGTACTTC
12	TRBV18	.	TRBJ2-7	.	CASSPSSYEQYF	TGTGCCAGCTCTCCAAGCTCCTACGAGCAGTACTTC
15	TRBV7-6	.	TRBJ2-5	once	CASSSARQPPETQYF	TGTGCCAGCAGCTCGGCACGACAGCCCCCCGAGACCCAGTACTTC
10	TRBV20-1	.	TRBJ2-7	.	CSAGGYEQYF	TGCAGTGCCGGGGGCTACGAGCAGTACTTC
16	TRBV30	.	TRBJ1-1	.	CAWSVQAFRLNTEAFF	TGTGCCTGGAGTGTGCAGGCCTTTCGACTGAACACTGAAGCTTTCTTT
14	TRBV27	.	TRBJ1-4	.	CASSFKGGNEKLFF	TGTGCCAGCAGTTTTAAGGGGGGTAATGAAAAACTGTTTTTT
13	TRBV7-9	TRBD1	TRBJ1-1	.	CASSLGQGFEAFF	TGTGCCAGCAGCTTAGGACAGGGGTTTGAAGCTTTCTTT
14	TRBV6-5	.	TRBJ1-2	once	CASSPLGSNYGYTF	TGTGCCAGCAGTCCTCTCGGAAGTAACTATGGCTACACCTTC
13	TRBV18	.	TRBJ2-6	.	CASSPSGANVLTF	TGTGCCAGCTCACCTTCGGGGGCCAACGTCCTGACTTTC
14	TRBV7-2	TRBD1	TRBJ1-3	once	CASNNDRGRNTIYF	TGTGCCAGCAATAACGACAGGGGGCGAAACACCATATATTTT
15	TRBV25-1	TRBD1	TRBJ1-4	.	CASSPSRDRGEKLFF	TGTGCCAGCAGCCCCAGCCGGGACAGGGGTGAAAAACTGTTTTTT